The 3 T cell receptor beta chains in this list originate from one sample, sequenced in a study of blood T cell repertoires in COVID-19. TCRdb's table, derived via immunoSEQ multiplex PCR, lists solely in-frame clones and lacks some. This sample has under 130,000 clones, with approximately 80% found just once. Sample: peripheral blood. These receptors originate from a human donor in a cohort sampled during active COVID-19.

The rearrangement joins TRBV2 to TRBJ2-7; unclear D gene. Germline assignment: CDR1 SNHLY and CDR2 FYNNEI. Trimming left V 3 bases short and J 5 bases short, with 5 bases between. There are 11 residues in the CDR3. The CDR3 here is CASSDLHEQYF. The CDR3, as DNA: TGTGCCAGCAGTGACCTCCACGAGCAGTACTTC.

The CDR3 protein is CASSEIAGDRSEQYF. The DNA of the CDR3 is TGTGCCAGCAGTGAAATAGCGGGGGATCGCAGCGAGCAGTACTTC. The chain is built from TRBV6-1 and TRBJ2-7, with 9 bases matching TRBD2. Trimming took 2 bases from V and 6 from J; bases not matched to a gene: 8. CDR3 length: 15 amino acids. Per the germline V gene, CDR1 is MNHNS and CDR2 is SASEGT.

The chain is built from TRBV3-1 (or the pseudogene TRBV3-2) and TRBJ1-6, with D unclear. There are 13 residues in the CDR3. Germline CDR1 LGHDT, CDR2 YNNKEL (reference sequence). Trimming left V 8 bases short and J 14 bases short, with 19 bases between. The DNA for the CDR3 is TGTGCCAGCGCTCGAGTCCACGGGTCCGCCCTCCACTTT. This translates into CASARVHGSALHF.